This T cell receptor beta chain is from a study of T cells in Graves' hyperthyroidism and ophthalmopathy. Overall study findings and caveats: Peripheral blood also featured most of the thyroid clonotypes expanded above 0.001. Separating ophthalmopathy from stable hyperthyroidism was achieved by a 13 V-J model.

Germline loops: CDR1 SGHRS, CDR2 YFSETQ. V lost 3 bases, J lost 3 bases, and 6 bases stayed unmatched. The CDR3 has 15 residues. Points on this clonotype: The target antigen is unknown. This may be a read error, as it is one base from a much larger clone.

The TCR beta CDR3 regions underwent amplification using RNA transcripts as the source. TCR CDR3 underwent first-round RT-PCR with the HTBI primer set. TCRdb itself ran the multiplex PCR reads through MiXCR, one entry per CDR3 protein. The sample includes approximately 400,000 distinct CDR3 sequences, around 14% of them seen just once. The definition of stable Graves' hyperthyroidism was no ophthalmopathy progression within 18 months. The chain joins TRBV5-1 to TRBJ2-1; 7 bases align to TRBD2. The sample comprised blood. The clonotype comes from a woman aged 25 to 39 with Graves' hyperthyroidism. CDR3 loop: CASSSGGEGYNEQFF. CDR3 coding DNA: TGCGCCAGCAGCTCGGGGGGAGAGGGCTACAATGAGCAGTTCTTC.